This entry lists 19 T cell receptor beta chains sequenced from one sample in a study of graft-versus-host responses after intestinal transplantation (dated by TCRdb to the early 2020s). Their recognized antigens are unknown. What this sample's time point label stands for: cells obtained before transplantation from donor or recipient. The library was produced with the immunoSEQ multiplex PCR assay. Held by TCRdb, this immuneACCESS table contains in-frame sequences only and omits some clones. Under half of the omission traces to an unresolved V gene where checked; the cause of the rest is unknown. Across this sample there are some 70,000 clones, with roughly 87% seen only once. The biggest ten clones account for about 8% of the sample. Specimen: unstimulated CD8+ T cells sorted from spleen or lymph node cells, collected before transplant. These receptors all stem from a human donor who was the organ donor for an intestinal transplant.

J is TRBJ2-7 and V is TRBV7-9, with D uncertain. The CDR3 is made up of 13 amino acids. CDR1 is SEHNR and CDR2 is FQNEAQ in the germline V gene (reference sequence). Trimming took off 6 bases at V and 1 base at J, with 10 bases between the two ends. The CDR3 region is CASRGHISYEQYF. CDR3 DNA: TGTGCCAGCAGGGGTCATATTTCCTACGAGCAGTACTTC.

The rearrangement joins TRBV4-1 to TRBJ2-7; D may be TRBD1 (5 bases). The CDR3 runs to 13 residues. Germline CDR1 is MGHRA and CDR2 is YSYEKL. Trimming cost V 8 bases and J 3 bases, with 14 bases left between them. The CDR3 protein is CASSQGIDYEQYF. The DNA for the CDR3 is TGCGCCAGCTCGCAGGGAATCGACTACGAGCAGTACTTC.

V and J are TRBV28 and TRBJ2-5; 7 bases are a match to TRBD1. The DNA end is more similar to TRBJ2-7, so the J call may be wrong. The germline V gene encodes CDR1 MDHEN and CDR2 SYDVKM. The CDR3 is made up of 15 amino acids. CDR3 sequence (DNA): TGTGCCAGCAGACGCGGACAGGACAATTCCTACGAGCAGTACTTC. It encodes CASRRGQDNSYEQYF.

The chain joins TRBV6-5 to TRBJ1-6; the D gene is possibly TRBD1 (5 bases). This CDR3 is 16 amino acids long. Deletions cut 2 bases from V and 7 bases from J, with 15 bases between. CDR1 and CDR2 from the germline V gene are MNHEY and SVGAGI. CDR3: CASSYVNRNRNSPLHF. The CDR3 DNA reads TGTGCCAGCAGTTACGTCAACAGGAACAGGAATTCACCCCTCCACTTT.

This clone was observed a few times. Other DNA sequences of this sample code for an identical CDR3. J is TRBJ2-1 and V is TRBV6-1, with TRBD2 matching 11 bases. Germline V gives CDR1 MNHNS, CDR2 SASEGT. The J segment lost 5 bases and the V segment lost 6 bases, leaving 6 bases of the junction unmatched. This CDR3 is 15 amino acids long. The CDR3 nucleotides read TGTGCCAGCAGCTTAGCGGGGGGGCCCAACAATGAGCAGTTCTTC. As protein: CASSLAGGPNNEQFF.

This clone has just one count. This sequence joins TRBV5-1 and TRBJ1-1; D is ambiguous. The germline V gene has CDR1 SGHRS and CDR2 YFSETQ. The CDR3 spans 14 residues. Trimming took 0 bases from V and 5 from J, leaving 11 bases between them. In DNA form, the CDR3 reads TGCGCCAGCAGCTTGGAAGTGTTTGGGACTGAAGCTTTCTTT. This translates into CASSLEVFGTEAFF.

The V and J genes are TRBV27 and TRBJ2-5; D gene unclear. Germline V gene data show CDR1 as MNHEY and CDR2 as SMNVEV (reference sequence). The V end was cut by 5 bases, the J end by 0 bases, with 10 bases between. The CDR3 contains 14 residues. CDR3 sequence reads: CASSPSGYQETQYF. As DNA, the CDR3 is TGTGCCAGCAGTCCCTCCGGGTACCAAGAGACCCAGTACTTC.

The chain links TRBV27 to TRBJ1-1; unclear D gene. CDR1 and CDR2 (germline): MNHEY, SMNVEV (reference sequence). The CDR3 has 16 amino acids. Deletions cut 6 bases from V and 3 bases from J, with 20 bases between. The CDR3 loop is CASRPKRAREYTEAFF. DNA of the CDR3: TGTGCCAGCAGACCGAAGAGGGCACGAGAGTACACTGAAGCTTTCTTT.

The rearrangement uses TRBV6-9 and TRBJ2-7; D gene unclear. Germline V lookup: CDR1 MNHGY, CDR2 SVAAGI. With 3 bases removed from V and 7 bases from J, the gap between germline ends came to 10 bases. CDR3 length equals 12 residues. In DNA, the CDR3 is TGTGCCAGCAGTTACGTTCTGGGAGAGCAGTACTTC. It yields the protein CASSYVLGEQYF.

The genes are TRBV2 and TRBJ2-5, with D uncertain. The germline V gene has CDR1 SNHLY and CDR2 FYNNEI. This CDR3 is built from 11 residues. Trimming took 4 bases from V and 5 from J, leaving 5 bases between them. CDR3 coding DNA: TGTGCCAGCAGTGTGGGGGAGACCCAGTACTTC. Translated, it gives CASSVGETQYF.

The chain carries TRBV30 and TRBJ2-1; D gene uncertain. Trimming removed 1 base from V and 8 bases from J, with 9 bases in between. The CDR3 consists of 12 residues. Per the germline V gene, CDR1 is GTSNPN and CDR2 is SVGIG (reference sequence). The CDR3 DNA reads as TGTGCCTGGAGTGGGCTAGGAGATGAGCAGTTCTTC. Protein product: CAWSGLGDEQFF.

The genes are TRBV4-1 and TRBJ2-7, with D tentatively TRBD1 or TRBD2 (5 bases each). V lost 1 base and J 7 bases, leaving 20 bases between the germline ends. CDR3 length equals 16 residues. Per germline, CDR1 MGHRA and CDR2 YSYEKL. CDR3 sequence: CASSQGWGPGSGEQYF. The CDR3 coding sequence is TGCGCCAGCAGCCAAGGATGGGGCCCTGGCTCGGGGGAGCAGTACTTC.

Concerning this clone: The sample contains more than one DNA sequence encoding this CDR3. The CDR3 here is CASSLSGNTEAFF. DNA of the CDR3: TGTGCCAGCAGCTTATCAGGGAACACTGAAGCTTTCTTT. The chain is built from TRBV7-3 and TRBJ1-1, with D uncertain. This CDR3 is 13 amino acids long. Trimming left V 2 bases short and J 1 base short, with 5 bases between. Germline V CDR1 and CDR2: SGHTA, FQGTGA. The complete variable domain, with remaining parts taken from reference TRBV7-3 and TRBJ1-1, reads GAGVSQTPSNKVTEKGKYVELRCDPISGHTALYWYRQSLGQGPEFLIYFQGTGAADDSGLPNDRFFAVRPEGSVSTLKIQRTERGDSAVYLCASSLSGNTEAFFGQGTRLTVV.

This chain joins TRBV30 and TRBJ1-1; a weak D match, TRBD1 (5 bases). The V gene lost 2 bases and the J gene lost 8 bases, with 15 bases spanning the gap. Germline lookup yields CDR1 GTSNPN and CDR2 SVGIG (reference sequence). This CDR3 contains 13 residues. This CDR3 is CAWSPWDRTEAFF. CDR3 nucleotide sequence: TGTGCCTGGAGTCCCTGGGACCGGACGGAAGCTTTCTTT.

The V gene is TRBV6-1, the J gene TRBJ1-2; D may be TRBD1 (6 bases). With 8 bases removed from V and 8 bases from J, the gap between germline ends came to 18 bases. The CDR3 has 13 residues. Germline CDR1 and CDR2: MNHNS and SASEGT. Here the CDR3 DNA reads TGTGCCAGCGAACCGGGACATACTGGGGGCTACACCTTC. Amino acid sequence: CASEPGHTGGYTF.

The chain joins TRBV4-1 to TRBJ2-3; a possible D gene is TRBD2 (6 bases). Between the trimmed V and J ends, which lost 7 bases and 4 bases, there was a span of 15 bases. Germline V gene data show CDR1 as MGHRA and CDR2 as YSYEKL. The CDR3 is made up of 14 amino acids. Written as DNA, the CDR3 is TGCGCCAGCACCCCCGGGGGTGGTGCAGATACGCAGTATTTT. Protein: CASTPGGGADTQYF.

This clone was seen a single time. The chain combines TRBV7-9 with TRBJ2-7; no clear D gene. The CDR3 is 15 residues long. Deletions cut 4 bases from V and 4 bases from J, with 17 bases between. The V gene's germline CDR1 is SEHNR and CDR2 FQNEAQ (reference sequence). The DNA for the CDR3 is TGTGCCAGCAGCTCGCCTCAACTACACGCTTACGAGCAGTACTTC. Residues: CASSSPQLHAYEQYF.

V usage is TRBV7-2 and J usage is TRBJ2-5; D uncertain. The CDR3 extends over 14 amino acids. V lost 5 bases to trimming and J lost 2 bases, with 12 bases between them. Looked up from germline, CDR1 is SGHTA and CDR2 is FQGNSA. The CDR3 DNA sequence: TGTGCCAGCAGCCCGGGCCCATTTCAAGAGACCCAGTACTTC. It specifies CASSPGPFQETQYF.

V is TRBV25-1 and J is TRBJ1-2; 8 bases line up with TRBD1. The germline V gene encodes CDR1 MGHDK and CDR2 SYGVNS. This CDR3 region has 16 residues. The J segment lost 1 base and the V segment lost 3 bases, leaving 7 bases of the junction unmatched. The CDR3 is CASSEISGGVNYGYTF. The DNA for the CDR3 is TGTGCCAGCAGTGAGATTTCAGGGGGCGTTAACTATGGCTACACCTTC.